The sequence of this T cell receptor (beta chain) was determined in a study of blood T cells in healthy people across ages. Together with a sample-barcoded 5' primer, a J-beta primer mix was included in a second PCR lasting about 6 to 12 cycles. TCRdb analysed the 5' RACE reads with MiXCR anew, one entry per CDR3 protein. The sample consists of approximately 770,000 distinct CDR3 sequences, about three fifths of them appearing once. There are a few counts of this clonotype. The J segment lost 4 bases and the V segment lost 5 bases, leaving 6 bases of the junction unmatched. The CDR3 spans 14 residues. Germline V gene lookup returns CDR1 MRHNA and CDR2 SNTAGT.

This TCR was sampled from a man aged 25 to 45 in good health. The J gene is TRBJ2-7, the V gene TRBV6-4; 9 bases fit TRBD1. The material sequenced was blood. CDR3 protein: CASSREGQGYEQYF. In nucleotides, the CDR3 is TGTGCCAGCAGTCGGGAAGGACAGGGGTACGAGCAGTACTTC.